Listed here are 22 T cell receptor beta chains from one sample, sequenced in a study of CD8+CD57+ T cells in acquired aplastic anemia. An expansion of CD8+CD57+ cells by flow cytometry had been shown in patients chosen for sequencing. Genomic DNA acted as the template from which TCR beta VDJ combination and CDR3 sequence profiling were carried out. Each CDR3 protein gets one entry after TCRdb re-called the reads with MiXCR. The table has 150,000 to 200,000 distinct CDR3 sequences, 48% seen once. Specimen: sorted CD4+, CD8+, or CD8+CD57+ T cells (not recorded which) from PBMCs. The receptor set was obtained from a human donor with aplastic anemia.

This clonotype occurred a few times. The chain combines TRBV27 with TRBJ2-7; either TRBD1 or TRBD2 may supply D (6 bases each). Trimming cost V 7 bases and J 4 bases, with 14 bases left between them. The CDR3 consists of 13 residues. Germline V lookup: CDR1 MNHEY, CDR2 SMNVEV (reference sequence). The DNA of the CDR3 is TGTGCCAGCAATAAAAGGGGGGAGTACGAGCAGTACTTC. This sequence encodes CASNKRGEYEQYF.

This chain links TRBV25-1 with TRBJ1-3; unclear D gene. V was clipped by 5 bases and J by 4 bases, with 18 bases between them. The CDR3 spans 16 residues. Germline CDR1 reads MGHDK; CDR2 reads SYGVNS. CDR3 sequence: CASSPNKANKGNTIYF. The DNA of the CDR3 is TGTGCCAGCAGTCCAAACAAGGCGAATAAGGGAAACACCATATATTTT.

J is TRBJ2-2 and V is TRBV11-1, with 9 bases aligning to TRBD2. The CDR3 totals 16 residues. V shed 3 bases, J shed 0 bases, and the junction held 2 bases outside the gene matches. Germline CDR1 SGHAT, CDR2 FQDESV (reference sequence). CDR3 sequence reads: CASSFLAGANTGELFF. In DNA, the CDR3 is TGTGCCAGCAGCTTTTTAGCGGGAGCGAACACCGGGGAGCTGTTTTTT.

This clonotype showed up just a few times. The genes are TRBV19 and TRBJ1-2; D is perhaps TRBD1 (5 bases). Per the germline V gene, CDR1 is LNHDA and CDR2 is SQIVND (reference sequence). The CDR3 extends over 13 amino acids. V lost 7 bases and J lost 7, with 16 bases in between. CDR3 DNA: TGTGCCAGTACCCCTTGGGGGGAAGTTGGCTACACCTTC. As protein: CASTPWGEVGYTF.

CDR3 nucleotides: TGTGCCAGCAGCTACCAGCTCACTGAAGCTTTCTTT. Protein sequence: CASSYQLTEAFF. This rearrangement joins TRBV7-2 to TRBJ1-1; D unresolved. V dropped 4 bases and J dropped 4 bases, with 7 bases sitting between them. The CDR3 consists of 12 residues. Per germline, CDR1 SGHTA and CDR2 FQGNSA.

The CDR3 DNA is TGTGCCACCAGTGATTTGCTTGACAGGGGAGGAGAGACCCAGTACTTC. Its translation: CATSDLLDRGGETQYF. This chain uses TRBV24-1 with TRBJ2-5; 8 bases are a match to TRBD1. The CDR3 runs to 16 residues. Germline trimming cut 0 bases from V and 4 bases from J; bases unmatched to any gene: 6. The germline V gene encodes CDR1 KGHDR and CDR2 SFDVKD.

The V gene is TRBV7-2, the J gene TRBJ2-7, with D perhaps assigned TRBD1 or TRBD2 (6 bases each). The J call may be wrong; the DNA end is better matched by TRBJ2-1. The CDR3 has 14 amino acids. Germline V gene lookup returns CDR1 SGHTA and CDR2 FQGNSA. The CDR3 sequence: CASSLAGGRNEQFF. CDR3 sequence (DNA): TGTGCCAGCAGCTTAGCGGGGGGCAGGAATGAGCAGTTCTTC.

This rearrangement joins TRBV29-1 to TRBJ2-7; no firm D call. The CDR3 is 13 residues long. V lost 4 bases to trimming and J lost 2 bases, with 12 bases between them. Germline lookup yields CDR1 SQVTM and CDR2 ANQGSEA. The CDR3 DNA reads as TGCAGCGTTGCGGCGGTTTCCCCCTACGAGCAGTACTTC. It is translated as CSVAAVSPYEQYF.

There are a few counts of this clonotype. V usage is TRBV5-1 and J usage is TRBJ2-2, with 8 bases that match TRBD1. The trim removed 3 bases at V and 5 bases at J, leaving 15 bases unmatched. Germline V lookup: CDR1 SGHRS, CDR2 YFSETQ. CDR3 length: 18 amino acids. The DNA of the CDR3 is TGCGCCAGCAGCTCTCCCGACAGGGGTCCAGAAGGTACCGGGGAGCTGTTTTTT. Translated: CASSSPDRGPEGTGELFF.

This chain connects TRBV18 to TRBJ1-3; tentatively, D is TRBD1 (5 bases). The CDR3 contains 15 residues. Germline V gives CDR1 KGHSH, CDR2 LQKENI. The V end was cut by 3 bases, the J end by 2 bases, with 11 bases between. In nucleotides, the CDR3 is TGTGCCAGCTCACCCGGGGGACTTGCTGGAAACACCATATATTTT. This sequence encodes CASSPGGLAGNTIYF.

This clonotype came up once. A clone one base away is much larger, so this may be a read error. In nucleotides, the CDR3 is TGCGCCAGCAGCTTGGCAGGTGGGGCAGTCTATGGCTACACCTTC. This translates into CASSLAGGAVYGYTF. This chain connects TRBV5-1 to TRBJ1-2; TRBD1 might be the D (5 bases). Trimming stripped 0 bases from V and 4 bases from J, with 13 bases between. CDR1 is SGHRS and CDR2 is YFSETQ in the germline V gene. This CDR3 comprises 15 residues.

This chain's CDR3 is CASSLGQGTMMNTEAFF. CDR3 in DNA: TGCGCCAGCAGCCTGGGGCAGGGGACAATGATGAACACTGAAGCTTTCTTT. V gene TRBV5-1 combines with J gene TRBJ1-1; a weak D match, TRBD1 (6 bases). The V end lost 4 bases, the J end lost 0 bases, and 19 bases lay between the germline ends. Germline assignment: CDR1 SGHRS and CDR2 YFSETQ. The CDR3 has 17 amino acids.

Ten or more counts support this clonotype. The chain joins TRBV15 to TRBJ2-7, with unresolved D. The length of the CDR3 is 14 residues. CDR1 and CDR2 from the germline V gene are LNHNV and YYDKDF (reference sequence). V gave up 8 bases and J gave up 5 bases, with 19 bases separating them. CDR3 DNA sequence: TGTGCCACCGGGTCGGGTAGGCAACTTAACGAGCAGTACTTC. Residues: CATGSGRQLNEQYF.

This clonotype was recorded only once. The chain links TRBV13 to TRBJ1-2, with D unclear. CDR1 is PRHDT and CDR2 is FYEKMQ in the germline V gene (reference sequence). V lost 5 bases and J lost 3, with 16 bases in between. The CDR3 is made up of 15 amino acids. The CDR3 spells CASSRAGRLDYGYTF. The CDR3 DNA follows: TGTGCCAGCAGCCGTGCGGGCCGTCTGGACTATGGCTACACCTTC.

Concerning this clonotype itself: This may arise from a read error, as a much more abundant clone is one base away. As the CDR3 is not closed by the conserved phenylalanine or tryptophan, this likely results from a read error. The V and J genes are TRBV5-6 and TRBJ1-2, with 7 bases identical to TRBD1. The J segment lost 6 bases and the V segment lost 1 base, leaving 6 bases of the junction unmatched. This CDR3 is 14 amino acids long. Germline V gives CDR1 SGHDT, CDR2 YYEEEE. The CDR3 sequence is CASSLFRGHNGYTS. The CDR3 DNA sequence: TGTGCCAGCAGCTTGTTTAGGGGGCATAATGGCTACACCTCC.

The table lists this clonotype with many counts. This chain links TRBV29-1 with TRBJ1-1; D uncertain. Germline lookup yields CDR1 SQVTM and CDR2 ANQGSEA. The CDR3 contains 12 residues. V was shortened by 4 bases and J by 4 bases, with 10 bases between the two germline ends. CDR3 DNA sequence: TGCAGCGTTGGACTTAGGAGCACTGAAGCTTTCTTT. Its protein is CSVGLRSTEAFF. Full variable domain (outside the CDR3, taken from reference TRBV29-1 and TRBJ1-1): SAVISQKPSRDICQRGTSLTIQCQVDSQVTMMFWYRQQPGQSLTLIATANQGSEATYESGFVIDKFPISRPNLTFSTLTVSNMSPEDSSIYLCSVGLRSTEAFFGQGTRLTVV.

This clonotype was observed once. The gene calls are TRBV19 and TRBJ1-1; TRBD1 is a possible D gene (6 bases). The germline V gene encodes CDR1 LNHDA and CDR2 SQIVND (reference sequence). There are 14 residues in the CDR3. Trimming removed 6 bases at V and 5 bases at J, with 16 bases between. As DNA, the CDR3 is TGTGCCAGTAGCTTGGGGGCGATTGGGACTGAAGCTTTCTTT. Translation gives CASSLGAIGTEAFF. Full variable domain (outside the CDR3, taken from reference TRBV19 and TRBJ1-1): DGGITQSPKYLFRKEGQNVTLSCEQNLNHDAMYWYRQDPGQGLRLIYYSQIVNDFQKGDIAEGYSVSREKKESFPLTVTSAQKNPTAFYLCASSLGAIGTEAFFGQGTRLTVV.

Details on this clonotype: A clone one base away is much larger, so this may be a read error. V gene TRBV6-1 combines with J gene TRBJ2-1, with D tentatively TRBD2 (6 bases). Germline assignment: CDR1 MNHNS and CDR2 SASEGT. The CDR3 extends over 14 amino acids. The DNA of the CDR3 is TGTGCCAGCGAGGCGGGAAGCTCCTACAATGAGCAGCTCTTC. Amino acid sequence: CASEAGSSYNEQLF.

The V gene is TRBV20-1, the J gene TRBJ1-6, with D unresolved. CDR3 length: 12 amino acids. From germline, CDR1 is DFQATT and CDR2 SNEGSKA (reference sequence). V gave up 5 bases and J gave up 6 bases, with 8 bases separating them. CDR3 loop: CSAGMGNSPLHF. The CDR3 DNA follows: TGCAGTGCTGGGATGGGTAATTCACCCCTCCACTTT.

This clonotype was detected once. With a much larger clone just one base away, this may be a read error. The rearrangement uses TRBV7-9 and TRBJ2-5; D remains unclear. Germline assignment: CDR1 SEHNR and CDR2 FQNEAQ (reference sequence). The CDR3 covers 15 residues. Trimming cost V 5 bases and J 8 bases, with 21 bases left between them. CDR3 protein: CASSILLLSGDTQYF. The DNA for the CDR3 is TGTGCCAGCAGCATACTACTACTGAGTGGGGATACCCAGTACTTC.

The chain carries TRBV20-1 and TRBJ2-2, with 7 bases that match TRBD1. The germline V gene encodes CDR1 DFQATT and CDR2 SNEGSKA (reference sequence). V trimming: 3 bases; J trimming: 0 bases; junction bases outside the gene matches: 4. The CDR3 totals 15 residues. For the CDR3, the DNA is TGCAGTGCTAGGCACGGGACAGCGAACACCGGGGAGCTGTTTTTT. Amino acid sequence: CSARHGTANTGELFF.

This clonotype was counted between two and nine times. This may come from a read error, since a much larger clone is one base off. This chain links TRBV19 with TRBJ2-3; D tentatively reads TRBD1 or TRBD2 (6 bases each). This CDR3 comprises 14 residues. V lost 7 bases and J 4 bases, leaving 15 bases between the germline ends. The germline gives CDR1 LNHDA, CDR2 SQIVND (reference sequence). The CDR3 DNA is TGTGCCAGTAAGGGGGGCCTTAGCGCAGATACGCAGTATTTT. Translated, it gives CASKGGLSADTQYF.